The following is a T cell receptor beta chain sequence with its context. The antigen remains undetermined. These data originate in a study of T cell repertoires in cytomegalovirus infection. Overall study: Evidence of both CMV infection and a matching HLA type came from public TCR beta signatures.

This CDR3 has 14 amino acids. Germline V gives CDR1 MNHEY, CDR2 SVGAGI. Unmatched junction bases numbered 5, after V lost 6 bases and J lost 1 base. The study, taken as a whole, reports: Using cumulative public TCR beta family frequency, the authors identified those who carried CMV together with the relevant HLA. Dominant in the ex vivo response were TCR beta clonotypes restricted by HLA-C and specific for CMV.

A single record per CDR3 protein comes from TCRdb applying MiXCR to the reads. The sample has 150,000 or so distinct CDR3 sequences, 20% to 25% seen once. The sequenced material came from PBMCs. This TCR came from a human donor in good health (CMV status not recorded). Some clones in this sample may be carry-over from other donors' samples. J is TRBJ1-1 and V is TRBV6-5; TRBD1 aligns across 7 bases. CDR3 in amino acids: CASSWGQSNTEAFF. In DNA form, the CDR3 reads TGTGCCAGCAGCTGGGGACAGTCGAACACTGAAGCTTTCTTT.